These 5 T cell receptor beta chains originate from one sample sequenced in a study of shared T cell receptors in the human thymus. Generated by immunoSEQ multiplex PCR, the TCRdb table keeps only in-frame clones and is missing some. The table lists hundreds of thousands of clones, over 75% of them singletons. The same sample was also used in a study of human thymus T cells.

Sequences were obtained from thymocytes. Source of these receptors: a boy under two years old with a congenital heart defect.

This clone was observed a few times. This rearrangement joins TRBV28 to TRBJ2-7; 11 bases agree with TRBD2. This CDR3 has 16 residues. V shed 3 bases and J 6 bases; nucleotides not matched to a gene: 10. Germline V gene lookup returns CDR1 MDHEN and CDR2 SYDVKM. The CDR3 spells CASSFIAGGPGFEQYF. CDR3 bases: TGTGCCAGCAGTTTCATAGCGGGGGGGCCCGGGTTCGAGCAGTACTTC.

Written as DNA, the CDR3 is TGTGCCAGTAGTATGAGACACCTAATAGCCAAAAACATTCAGTACTTC. This codes for CASSMRHLIAKNIQYF. This rearrangement joins TRBV19 to TRBJ2-4; D remains ambiguous. The CDR3 totals 16 residues. Germline V gene data show CDR1 as LNHDA and CDR2 as SQIVND (reference sequence). The V end lost 3 bases, the J end lost 0 bases, and 12 bases lay between the germline ends.

This sequence joins TRBV14 and TRBJ1-2, with 9 bases aligning to TRBD1. The CDR3 runs 15 residues. Germline assignment: CDR1 SGHDN and CDR2 FVKESK. V lost 4 bases to trimming and J lost 3 bases; unmatched junction nucleotides: 6. The CDR3 region is CASSPRTGDYYGYTF. The DNA for the CDR3 is TGTGCCAGCAGCCCTCGGACAGGGGACTACTATGGCTACACCTTC.

The V and J genes are TRBV13 and TRBJ2-7; a possible D gene is TRBD2 (5 bases). V dropped 3 bases and J dropped 2 bases, with 8 bases sitting between them. CDR1 PRHDT and CDR2 FYEKMQ come from the germline V gene (reference sequence). The CDR3 loop spans 13 amino acids. Here the CDR3 reads CASSFVGAYEQYF. Written as DNA, the CDR3 is TGTGCCAGCAGCTTTGTCGGGGCCTACGAGCAGTACTTC.

The chain couples TRBV15 to TRBJ1-3; 9 bases match TRBD1. The CDR3 length is 15 residues. Per germline, CDR1 LNHNV and CDR2 YYDKDF (reference sequence). The V segment lost 3 bases and the J segment 7 bases; nucleotides outside the gene matches: 7. CDR3 sequence: CATSRGDRARNTIYF. For the CDR3, the DNA is TGTGCCACCAGCAGGGGGGACAGGGCTCGGAACACCATATATTTT.